The 24 T cell receptor beta chains presented below share a single source sample, sequenced in a study of Ad26.COV2.S vaccination and SARS-CoV-2 variants. The method was immunoSEQ multiplex PCR; TCRdb's version includes in-frame clones alone and lacks a portion of them. The data hold roughly 680,000 clones, with more than 70% observed a single time. Treatment defined: roughly 18 received Ad26.COV2.S at low or high dose, single or two shots; 5 received placebo; per-sample allocation not given. Material that was analyzed had been drawn on day 63 after the first vaccine or placebo injection. The sample consisted of peripheral blood, taken in a trial of Ad26.COV2.S vaccine versus placebo. The receptors here all came from a person between 18 and 59 years old who received the Ad26.COV2.S COVID-19 vaccine or a placebo.

This chain joins TRBV27 and TRBJ2-1, with 13 bases identical to TRBD2. Germline trimming cut 2 bases from V and 6 bases from J; bases unmatched to any gene: 10. The CDR3 has 18 amino acids. Germline V CDR1 and CDR2: MNHEY, SMNVEV (reference sequence). In DNA, the CDR3 is TGTGCCAGCAGTTTAGTAGCAGCCGGGACTAGCGGGATCAATGAGCAGTTCTTC. Protein product: CASSLVAAGTSGINEQFF.

V gene TRBV10-2 combines with J gene TRBJ1-1; the D gene is possibly TRBD1 (5 bases). From germline, CDR1 is WSHSY and CDR2 SAAADI. V lost 2 bases, J lost 1 base, and 8 bases lay in between. This CDR3 is built from 14 residues. The CDR3 spells CASSERTGNTEAFF. The CDR3 bases are TGCGCCAGCAGTGAGCGCACAGGGAACACTGAAGCTTTCTTT.

This rearrangement joins TRBV5-6 to TRBJ1-1; D is unclear. CDR3 length equals 13 residues. Trimming cost V 4 bases and J 11 bases, with 18 bases left between them. Germline V gene data show CDR1 as SGHDT and CDR2 as YYEEEE. This chain's CDR3 is CASSQAARSRAFF. The CDR3 DNA reads as TGTGCCAGCAGCCAGGCAGCACGGAGTAGGGCTTTCTTT.

This sequence joins TRBV6-2 or TRBV6-3 and TRBJ2-5; TRBD1 or TRBD2 may be the D gene (5 bases each). Per the germline V gene, CDR1 is MNHEY and CDR2 is SVGEGT. V was pared by 4 bases and J by 0 bases, with 12 bases between. The length of the CDR3 is 15 residues. In nucleotides, the CDR3 is TGTGCCAGCAGTTCGGGGACCAACTACCAAGAGACCCAGTACTTC. Translated: CASSSGTNYQETQYF.

This chain joins TRBV6-6 and TRBJ1-1; D gene uncertain. The CDR3 is 16 residues long. Germline CDR1 MNHNY, CDR2 SVGAGI (reference sequence). V gave up 7 bases and J gave up 0 bases, with 18 bases separating them. Written as DNA, the CDR3 is TGTGCCAGCACCTCTCCCAGGCGCGGTTTGAACACTGAAGCTTTCTTT. Translated: CASTSPRRGLNTEAFF.

The rearrangement joins TRBV5-1 to TRBJ1-3, with D perhaps TRBD1 (5 bases). CDR1 is SGHRS and CDR2 is YFSETQ in the germline V gene. V was trimmed by 4 bases and J by 4 bases, leaving 15 bases between them. The length of the CDR3 is 15 residues. In DNA, the CDR3 is TGCGCCAGCAGCCCGGGGGGAAGTGGCGGAAACACCATATATTTT. Its translation is CASSPGGSGGNTIYF.

The gene calls are TRBV11-3 and TRBJ2-2; D ambiguous. V was pared by 4 bases and J by 0 bases, with 3 bases between. This CDR3 has 13 residues. Germline V gene lookup returns CDR1 SGHNT and CDR2 YENEEA. CDR3: CASSSPNTGELFF. Here the CDR3 DNA reads TGTGCCAGCAGCTCTCCGAACACCGGGGAGCTGTTTTTT. Full variable domain (outside the CDR3, taken from reference TRBV11-3 and TRBJ2-2): EAGVVQSPRYKIIEKKQPVAFWCNPISGHNTLYWYLQNLGQGPELLIRYENEEAVDDSQLPKDRFSAERLKGVDSTLKIQPAELGDSAVYLCASSSPNTGELFFGEGSRLTVL.

This chain links TRBV10-3 with TRBJ2-3; 9 bases line up with TRBD2. In germline, CDR1 is ENHRY, CDR2 SYGVKD. This CDR3 is 15 amino acids long. Trimming removed 8 bases from V and 1 base from J; junction bases left unmatched: 7. CDR3 amino acids: CAILASGMGTDTQYF. As DNA, the CDR3 is TGTGCCATCCTCGCTAGCGGGATGGGCACAGATACGCAGTATTTT.

The chain has TRBV30 and TRBJ1-3; D not certain. Trimming pared 4 bases from V and 8 bases from J, leaving 6 bases between. CDR3 length equals 10 residues. Germline lookup yields CDR1 GTSNPN and CDR2 SVGIG (reference sequence). The chain's CDR3 is CAWMRDTIYF. CDR3 nucleotide sequence: TGTGCCTGGATGAGGGACACCATATATTTT.

DNA of the CDR3: TGTGCCAGCTCACCCACGGGACAGGGGGCGACTGAAGCTTTCTTT. This encodes CASSPTGQGATEAFF. The V gene is TRBV18, the J gene TRBJ1-1, with TRBD1 identical over 12 bases. The CDR3 is made up of 15 amino acids. The V gene's germline CDR1 is KGHSH and CDR2 LQKENI. V gave up 3 bases and J gave up 5 bases; unmatched junction bases: 4.

V gene TRBV13 combines with J gene TRBJ2-1; TRBD2 agrees at 10 bases. This CDR3 comprises 16 residues. Germline V gene lookup returns CDR1 PRHDT and CDR2 FYEKMQ (reference sequence). V shed 5 bases, J shed 7 bases, and the junction held 11 bases outside the gene matches. CDR3 sequence reads: CASSTFSGGPGNEQFF. The CDR3 coding sequence is TGTGCCAGCAGCACCTTTAGCGGGGGGCCCGGGAATGAGCAGTTCTTC.

The CDR3 reads CASSRTSGRAYSHYNEQFF. CDR3 nucleotides: TGTGCCAGCAGTCGGACTAGCGGGAGGGCCTACTCACATTACAATGAGCAGTTCTTC. V is TRBV6-6 and J is TRBJ2-1, with TRBD2 matching 15 bases. The junction had 12 bases not matched to a gene; V was cut back by 5 bases and J by 4 bases. The CDR3 totals 19 residues. Germline V gene lookup returns CDR1 MNHNY and CDR2 SVGAGI (reference sequence).

The chain links TRBV7-2 to TRBJ1-6, with TRBD1 identical over 8 bases. V gave up 8 bases and J gave up 8 bases; unmatched junction bases: 5. CDR3 length: 13 amino acids. Germline V CDR1 and CDR2: SGHTA, FQGNSA. Here the CDR3 DNA reads TGTGCCAGCCACGCAGGGGGCGATTCACCCCTCCACTTT. It translates to CASHAGGDSPLHF.

The chain combines TRBV4-2 with TRBJ2-1; D uncertain. Germline V lookup: CDR1 LGHNA, CDR2 YNFKEQ. The CDR3 spans 13 residues. V dropped 0 bases and J dropped 8 bases, with 8 bases sitting between them. This CDR3 is CASSQDRKHEQFF. The CDR3 DNA reads as TGTGCCAGCAGCCAAGATCGGAAACATGAGCAGTTCTTC.

The V and J genes are TRBV29-1 and TRBJ2-3, with TRBD2 matching over 11 bases. The CDR3 contains 14 residues. The V and J ends lost 4 bases and 10 bases, in that order; junction bases with no gene match: 10. CDR1 is SQVTM and CDR2 is ANQGSEA in the germline V gene. DNA for the CDR3: TGCAGCGTTGGAGGGGCTAGCGGGAGGCCCTCGCAGTATTTT. Its protein is CSVGGASGRPSQYF.

The rearrangement links TRBV30 to TRBJ2-5; 11 positions match TRBD2. The CDR3 is 16 amino acids. The germline CDR1 and CDR2 sequences are GTSNPN and SVGIG (reference sequence). V lost 5 bases, J lost 4 bases, and 12 bases stayed unmatched. CDR3 loop: CAWGMPTSGNGETQYF. The CDR3 DNA reads TGTGCCTGGGGTATGCCGACTAGCGGGAACGGAGAGACCCAGTACTTC.

Remarks on this clone: This sample includes further DNA sequences coding for the same CDR3. The rearrangement uses TRBV19 and TRBJ1-5; D is ambiguous. CDR1 and CDR2 from the germline V gene are LNHDA and SQIVND (reference sequence). The CDR3 totals 15 residues. V dropped 1 base and J dropped 2 bases, with 9 bases sitting between them. CDR3 nucleotides: TGTGCCAGTAGTATAGGAGGGCAGGGCAATCAGCCCCAGCATTTT. This translates into CASSIGGQGNQPQHF.

The gene calls are TRBV5-1 and TRBJ2-3; TRBD2 matches at 9 bases. The CDR3 is 15 amino acids. The J segment lost 2 bases and the V segment lost 6 bases, leaving 7 bases of the junction unmatched. Germline CDR1 and CDR2: SGHRS and YFSETQ. The CDR3 DNA reads as TGCGCCAGCAATCCGGGACTAGCTGCCACAGATACGCAGTATTTT. Its translation: CASNPGLAATDTQYF.

Notes on this clone: In the same sample, other DNA sequences code for this CDR3. The V gene is TRBV27, the J gene TRBJ1-1; 8 bases align to TRBD1. J gave up 1 base and V 2 bases, and 3 bases lay outside the gene matches. Germline-derived CDR1 and CDR2 are MNHEY and SMNVEV (reference sequence). This CDR3 comprises 15 residues. The CDR3 DNA reads as TGTGCCAGCAGTTTAGACAGGGGAGGGAACACTGAAGCTTTCTTT. The encoded protein is CASSLDRGGNTEAFF.

Worth noting for this clone: The same CDR3 is also encoded by other DNA sequences in this sample. CDR3 protein: CASSLAQGAYNEQFF. CDR3 DNA: TGTGCCAGCAGCTTAGCGCAGGGCGCCTACAATGAGCAGTTCTTC. This chain connects TRBV7-9 to TRBJ2-1; D is perhaps TRBD1 (5 bases). V shed 0 bases and J shed 2 bases, with 8 bases lying between them. Germline V gene lookup returns CDR1 SEHNR and CDR2 FQNEAQ (reference sequence). This CDR3 contains 15 residues.

The chain couples TRBV7-2 to TRBJ2-6; D assignment may be TRBD1 or TRBD2 (5 bases each). The CDR3 has 16 residues. V was trimmed by 3 bases and J by 0 bases, leaving 9 bases between them. Germline CDR1 reads SGHTA; CDR2 reads FQGNSA. The CDR3 protein is CASSFWGSSGANVLTF. CDR3 coding DNA: TGTGCCAGCAGCTTTTGGGGGAGCTCTGGGGCCAACGTCCTGACTTTC.

V usage is TRBV6-5 and J usage is TRBJ1-6; D uncertain. The CDR3 is 13 amino acids. Germline CDR1 MNHEY, CDR2 SVGAGI. V dropped 6 bases and J dropped 2 bases, with 5 bases sitting between them. CDR3 DNA sequence: TGTGCCAGCAGCCGGACCTATAATTCACCCCTCCACTTT. Translation: CASSRTYNSPLHF.

The J gene is TRBJ2-5, the V gene TRBV3-1 (or the pseudogene TRBV3-2), with 10 bases fitting TRBD2. Germline V gene data show CDR1 as LGHDT and CDR2 as YNNKEL (reference sequence). CDR3 length equals 14 residues. V was pared by 2 bases and J by 5 bases, with 2 bases of the junction left unmatched. CDR3 protein: CASSQSGRGETQYF. As DNA, the CDR3 is TGTGCCAGCAGCCAAAGCGGGAGGGGGGAGACCCAGTACTTC.

This chain connects TRBV7-2 to TRBJ1-1; a weak D match, TRBD1 (6 bases). Trimming left V 5 bases short and J 10 bases short, with 11 bases between. CDR1 is SGHTA and CDR2 is FQGNSA in the germline V gene. The CDR3 spans 11 residues. The CDR3 nucleotides are TGTGCCAGCAGCCGAGGGGGGGTAGCTTTCTTT. Residues: CASSRGGVAFF. Looking up the rest from reference TRBV7-2 and TRBJ1-1 gives the full variable domain: GAGVSQSPSNKVTEKGKDVELRCDPISGHTALYWYRQSLGQGLEFLIYFQGNSAPDKSGLPSDRFSAERTGGSVSTLTIQRTQQEDSAVYLCASSRGGVAFFGQGTRLTVV.